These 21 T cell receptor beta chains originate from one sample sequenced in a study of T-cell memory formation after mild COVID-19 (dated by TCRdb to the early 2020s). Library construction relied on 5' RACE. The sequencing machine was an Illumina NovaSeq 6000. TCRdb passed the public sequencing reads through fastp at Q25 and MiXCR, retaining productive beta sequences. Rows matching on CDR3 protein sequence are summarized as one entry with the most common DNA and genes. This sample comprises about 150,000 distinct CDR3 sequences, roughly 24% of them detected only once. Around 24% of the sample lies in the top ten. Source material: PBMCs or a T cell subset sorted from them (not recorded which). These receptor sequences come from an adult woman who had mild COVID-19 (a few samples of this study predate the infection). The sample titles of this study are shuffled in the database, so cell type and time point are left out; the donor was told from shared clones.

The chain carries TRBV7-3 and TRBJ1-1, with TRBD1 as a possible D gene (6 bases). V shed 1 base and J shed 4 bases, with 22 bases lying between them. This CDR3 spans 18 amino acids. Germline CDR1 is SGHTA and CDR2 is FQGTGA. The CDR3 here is CASSLKDRNREGITEAFF. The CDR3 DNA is TGTGCCAGCAGCTTAAAGGATCGAAACAGGGAAGGTATCACTGAAGCTTTCTTT.

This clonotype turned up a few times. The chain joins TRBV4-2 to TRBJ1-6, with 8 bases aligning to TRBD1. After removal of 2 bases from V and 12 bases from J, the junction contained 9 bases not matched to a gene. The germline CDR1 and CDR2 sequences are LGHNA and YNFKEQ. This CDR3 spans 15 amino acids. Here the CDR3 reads CASSQMDRDEGPLHF. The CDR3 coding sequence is TGTGCCAGCAGCCAAATGGACAGGGATGAGGGACCCCTCCACTTT.

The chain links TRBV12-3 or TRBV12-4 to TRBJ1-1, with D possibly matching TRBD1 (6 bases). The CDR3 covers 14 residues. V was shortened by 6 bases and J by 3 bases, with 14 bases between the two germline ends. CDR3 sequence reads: CASRNQGIDTEAFF. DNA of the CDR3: TGTGCCAGCAGAAACCAGGGGATAGACACTGAAGCTTTCTTT.

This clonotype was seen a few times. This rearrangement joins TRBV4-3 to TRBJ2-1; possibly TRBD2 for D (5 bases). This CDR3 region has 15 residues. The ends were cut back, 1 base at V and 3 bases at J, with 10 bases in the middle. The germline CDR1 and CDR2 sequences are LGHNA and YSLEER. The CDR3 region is CASSQGISGYNEQFF. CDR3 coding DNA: TGCGCCAGCAGCCAAGGTATCAGCGGCTACAATGAGCAGTTCTTC.

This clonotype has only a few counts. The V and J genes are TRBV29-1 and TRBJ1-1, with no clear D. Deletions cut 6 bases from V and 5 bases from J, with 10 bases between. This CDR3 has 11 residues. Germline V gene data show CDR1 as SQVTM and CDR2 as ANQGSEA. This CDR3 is CSVPGWTEAFF. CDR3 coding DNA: TGCAGCGTCCCAGGATGGACTGAAGCTTTCTTT.

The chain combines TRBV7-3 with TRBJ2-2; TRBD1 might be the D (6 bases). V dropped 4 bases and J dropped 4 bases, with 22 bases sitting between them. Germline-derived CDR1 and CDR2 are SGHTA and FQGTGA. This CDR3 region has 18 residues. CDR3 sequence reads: CASSSRFEGESGTGELFF. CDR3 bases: TGTGCCAGCAGCTCCCGTTTCGAGGGGGAGTCCGGCACCGGGGAGCTGTTTTTT.

CDR3 in DNA: TGTGCCAGAGCCTCTAATCGGGGGCACAGGAGGGACGATCAGCCCCAGCATTTT. Translated, it gives CARASNRGHRRDDQPQHF. The J gene is TRBJ1-5, the V gene TRBV21-1; the tabulated D call, TRBD1, remains unverified against the DNA. TRBV21-1 is termed a pseudogene. The CDR3 loop spans 18 amino acids.

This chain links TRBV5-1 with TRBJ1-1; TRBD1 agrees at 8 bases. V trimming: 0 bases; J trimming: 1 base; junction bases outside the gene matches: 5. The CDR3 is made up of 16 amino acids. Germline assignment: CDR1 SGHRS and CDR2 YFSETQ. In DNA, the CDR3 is TGCGCCAGCAGCTTGGGACAGGGGCTGGAGAACACTGAAGCTTTCTTT. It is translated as CASSLGQGLENTEAFF.

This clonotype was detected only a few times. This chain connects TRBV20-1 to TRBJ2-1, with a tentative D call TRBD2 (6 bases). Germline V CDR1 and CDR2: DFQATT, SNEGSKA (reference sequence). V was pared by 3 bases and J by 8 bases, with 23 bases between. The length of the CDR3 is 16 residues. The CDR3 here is CSASYLREGVGDEQFF. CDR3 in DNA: TGCAGTGCTAGTTATTTGCGGGAAGGGGTCGGGGATGAGCAGTTCTTC.

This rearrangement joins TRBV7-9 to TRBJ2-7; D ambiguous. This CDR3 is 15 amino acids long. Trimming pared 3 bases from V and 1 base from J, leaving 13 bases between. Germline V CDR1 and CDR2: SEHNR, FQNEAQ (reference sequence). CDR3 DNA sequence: TGTGCCAGCAGCTTCCCCGTTGTGGGGTCCTACGAGCAGTACTTC. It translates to CASSFPVVGSYEQYF.

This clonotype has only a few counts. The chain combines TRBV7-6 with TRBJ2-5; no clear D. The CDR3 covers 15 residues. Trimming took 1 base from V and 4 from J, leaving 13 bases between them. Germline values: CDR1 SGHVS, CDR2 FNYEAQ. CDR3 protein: CASSLGASARETQYF. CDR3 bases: TGTGCCAGCAGCTTAGGCGCCAGCGCGCGAGAGACCCAGTACTTC.

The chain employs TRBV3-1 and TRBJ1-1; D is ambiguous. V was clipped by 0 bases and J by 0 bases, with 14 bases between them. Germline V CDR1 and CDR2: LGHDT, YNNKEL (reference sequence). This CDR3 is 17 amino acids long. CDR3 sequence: CASSQDFPGHMNTEAFF. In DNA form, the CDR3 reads TGTGCCAGCAGCCAAGATTTTCCAGGCCATATGAACACTGAAGCTTTCTTT.

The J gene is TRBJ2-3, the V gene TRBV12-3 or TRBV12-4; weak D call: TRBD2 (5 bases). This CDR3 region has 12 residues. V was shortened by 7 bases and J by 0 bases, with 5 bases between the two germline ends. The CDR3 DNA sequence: TGTGCCAGCACTAGCAGCACAGATACGCAGTATTTT. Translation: CASTSSTDTQYF.

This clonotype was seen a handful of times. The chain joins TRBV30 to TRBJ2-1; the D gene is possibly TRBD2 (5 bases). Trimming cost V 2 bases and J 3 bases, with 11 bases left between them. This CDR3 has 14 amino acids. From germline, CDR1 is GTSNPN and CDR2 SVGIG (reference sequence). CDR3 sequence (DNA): TGTGCCTGGAGTATAGGAGGCTACTACAATGAGCAGTTCTTC. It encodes CAWSIGGYYNEQFF.

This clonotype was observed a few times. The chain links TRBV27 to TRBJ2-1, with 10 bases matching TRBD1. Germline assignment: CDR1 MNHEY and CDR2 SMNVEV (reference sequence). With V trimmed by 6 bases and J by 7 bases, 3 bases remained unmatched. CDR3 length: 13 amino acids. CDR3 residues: CASSDRGRNEQFF. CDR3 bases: TGTGCCAGCAGCGACAGGGGGCGGAATGAGCAGTTCTTC.

Here the CDR3 DNA reads TGTGCCAGCAGACCATCTACCTCGGGCTCTGGAAACACCATATATTTT. Protein sequence: CASRPSTSGSGNTIYF. The J gene is TRBJ1-3, the V gene TRBV12-3 or TRBV12-4; D is ambiguous. Trimming took 6 bases from V and 0 from J, leaving 15 bases between them. The CDR3 has 16 residues.

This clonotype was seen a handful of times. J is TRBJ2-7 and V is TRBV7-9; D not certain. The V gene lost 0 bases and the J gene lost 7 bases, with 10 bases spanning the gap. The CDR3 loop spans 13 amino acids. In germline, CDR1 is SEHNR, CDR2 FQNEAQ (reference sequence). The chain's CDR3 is CASSLAPLREQYF. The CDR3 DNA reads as TGTGCCAGCAGCTTAGCGCCCCTCAGGGAGCAGTACTTC.

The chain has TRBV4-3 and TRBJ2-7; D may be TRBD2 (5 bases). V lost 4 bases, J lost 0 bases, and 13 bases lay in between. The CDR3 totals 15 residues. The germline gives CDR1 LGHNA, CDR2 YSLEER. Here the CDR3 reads CASSPWGSGSYEQYF. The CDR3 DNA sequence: TGCGCCAGCAGCCCCTGGGGAAGCGGCTCCTACGAGCAGTACTTC.

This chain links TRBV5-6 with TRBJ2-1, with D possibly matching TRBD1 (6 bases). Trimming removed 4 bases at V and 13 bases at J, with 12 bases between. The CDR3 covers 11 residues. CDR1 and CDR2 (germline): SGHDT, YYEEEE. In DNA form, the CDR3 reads TGTGCCAGCAGCCTTGGACAGTTTCAGTTCTTC. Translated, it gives CASSLGQFQFF.

CDR3 amino acids: CASSLVAEPTGELFF. The CDR3 coding sequence is TGTGCCAGCAGCTTAGTGGCCGAACCCACCGGGGAGCTGTTTTTT. V and J are TRBV7-6 and TRBJ2-2; D unresolved. CDR1 is SGHVS, CDR2 FNYEAQ, per germline. V was clipped by 1 base and J by 4 bases, with 10 bases between them. The CDR3 contains 15 residues.

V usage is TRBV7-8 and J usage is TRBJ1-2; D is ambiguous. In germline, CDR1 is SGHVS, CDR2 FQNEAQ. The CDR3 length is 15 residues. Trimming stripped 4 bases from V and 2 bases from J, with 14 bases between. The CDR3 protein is CASSSGEGRNYGYTF. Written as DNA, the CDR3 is TGTGCCAGCAGCTCCGGCGAAGGCAGAAACTATGGCTACACCTTC.